The 12 T cell receptor beta chains below come from one sample, sequenced in a study of blood T cells in healthy people across ages. Then a second PCR, running about 7 to 11 cycles, was carried out with a sample-barcoded 5' primer and a J-beta primer mix. A single record per CDR3 protein comes from TCRdb applying MiXCR to the 5' RACE reads. The table records 1.5 million to 1.9 million distinct CDR3 sequences, approximately 39% of them present only once. The sequencing sample was made of blood. These receptors were taken from a young woman in good health.

This clonotype turned up a few times. The CDR3 DNA follows: TGCAGTGCTAGAGCTAGGTTTACCCCATATGGCTACACCTTC. Translating it yields CSARARFTPYGYTF. The chain couples TRBV20-1 to TRBJ1-2; D is uncertain. The length of the CDR3 is 14 residues. Germline V gene data show CDR1 as DFQATT and CDR2 as SNEGSKA (reference sequence). The V and J ends lost 1 base and 5 bases respectively, with 14 bases between them.

The chain is built from TRBV6-5 and TRBJ1-1, with D tentatively TRBD1 (6 bases). Germline V gene sequence: CDR1 MNHEY, CDR2 SVGAGI. The CDR3 runs 13 residues. The V gene lost 5 bases and the J gene lost 7 bases, with 14 bases spanning the gap. As DNA, the CDR3 is TGTGCCAGCAGTCCGAACAGGGCCGGTGAAGCTTTCTTT. It is translated as CASSPNRAGEAFF.

This clonotype has more than one count but fewer than ten. The chain links TRBV6-1 to TRBJ1-4; D is ambiguous. Germline V gene sequence: CDR1 MNHNS, CDR2 SASEGT. The CDR3 length is 12 residues. Trimming left V 5 bases short and J 2 bases short, with 3 bases between. CDR3 in amino acids: CASSSTNEKLFF. The CDR3 nucleotides are TGTGCCAGCAGTTCCACTAATGAAAAACTGTTTTTT.

This clonotype has more than one count but fewer than ten. V usage is TRBV7-2 and J usage is TRBJ2-3; 10 bases map to TRBD2. Unmatched junction bases numbered 12, after V lost 1 base and J lost 5 bases. The CDR3 contains 18 residues. Germline values: CDR1 SGHTA, CDR2 FQGNSA. The CDR3 DNA reads TGTGCCAGCAGCTTAGTACTAGCGGGACCCGCCGGGGGAGATACGCAGTATTTT. As protein: CASSLVLAGPAGGDTQYF.

This clonotype was recorded once. A clone one base away is much larger, so this may be a read error. This sequence joins TRBV29-1 and TRBJ2-1; D call uncertain. This CDR3 has 12 residues. V lost 5 bases and J lost 5, with 10 bases in between. The germline gives CDR1 SQVTM, CDR2 ANQGSEA. The CDR3 DNA follows: TGCAGCGTTCAACTTTGGGACAATGAGCAGTTCTTC. This sequence encodes CSVQLWDNEQFF.

The chain carries TRBV27 and TRBJ2-7; D ambiguous. The CDR3 totals 14 residues. The ends were cut back, 0 bases at V and 3 bases at J, with 9 bases in the middle. CDR1 MNHEY and CDR2 SMNVEV come from the germline V gene (reference sequence). As DNA, the CDR3 is TGTGCCAGCAGTTTATCCTCAGCCGGCTACGAGCAGTACTTC. The encoded protein is CASSLSSAGYEQYF.

The V call is TRBV2, the J call TRBJ2-7; 7 bases line up with TRBD2. The tail of the sequence fits TRBJ2-5 better, so the J call may be wrong. The CDR3 length is 14 residues. Germline lookup yields CDR1 SNHLY and CDR2 FYNNEI. CDR3 loop: CAIRAGTVEETQYF. The CDR3 DNA follows: TGTGCCATCAGAGCGGGGACGGTGGAAGAGACCCAGTACTTC.

This clonotype has more than one count but fewer than ten. The V and J genes are TRBV6-5 and TRBJ1-2, with D hard to call. V lost 6 bases and J 4 bases, leaving 12 bases between the germline ends. The germline V gene encodes CDR1 MNHEY and CDR2 SVGAGI. The CDR3 totals 13 residues. CDR3 sequence (DNA): TGTGCCAGCAGCCAGGCCCGGCGCTATGGCTACACCTTC. Translation: CASSQARRYGYTF.

A single count supports this clonotype. This chain links TRBV7-9 with TRBJ1-1; D remains ambiguous. Trimming left V 6 bases short and J 6 bases short, with 11 bases between. The length of the CDR3 is 12 residues. Germline V lookup: CDR1 SEHNR, CDR2 FQNEAQ (reference sequence). In DNA, the CDR3 is TGTGCCAGCAGAAATGGGTTGTCTGAAGCTTTCTTT. It yields the protein CASRNGLSEAFF.

This clonotype was recorded once. The chain joins TRBV2 to TRBJ2-2; D remains ambiguous. The CDR3 sequence is 15 residues long. Germline-derived CDR1 and CDR2 are SNHLY and FYNNEI. Between the trimmed V and J ends, which lost 0 bases and 7 bases, there was a span of 12 bases. CDR3 in amino acids: CASSEAQSGRGELFF. The CDR3 DNA is TGTGCCAGCAGTGAAGCGCAATCAGGTCGCGGGGAGCTGTTTTTT.

V gene TRBV12-3 or TRBV12-4 combines with J gene TRBJ1-5; D is possibly TRBD1 (5 bases). The V end lost 7 bases, the J end lost 0 bases, and 13 bases lay between the germline ends. The CDR3 runs 15 residues. The CDR3 DNA is TGTGCCAGCAAGTTTCAGGGCCATAGCAATCAGCCCCAGCATTTT. Its protein is CASKFQGHSNQPQHF.

The chain joins TRBV5-1 to TRBJ2-7; D not resolved. The V gene lost 0 bases and the J gene lost 6 bases, with 13 bases spanning the gap. Germline CDR1 and CDR2: SGHRS and YFSETQ. The CDR3 consists of 14 residues. CDR3 nucleotide sequence: TGCGCCAGCAGCTTGGGTGGTGAGGCCAGCGAGCAGTACTTC. Translated: CASSLGGEASEQYF.